These 17 T cell receptor beta chains originate from one sample sequenced in a study of cytomegalovirus exposure and HLA in healthy donors. The PCR employed 60 Vbeta primers together with 13 Jbeta primers. Produced via immunoSEQ multiplex PCR; TCRdb's table is partial and in-frame only. The data contain roughly 200,000 clones, just over 75% of them seen just once; the ten biggest clones take up less than 4.5%. Material: PBMCs. The source is a woman aged 60-75 years in good health and CMV-seropositive.

The J gene is TRBJ1-2, the V gene TRBV30; a possible D gene is TRBD1 (6 bases). This CDR3 contains 13 residues. V was shortened by 0 bases and J by 14 bases, with 19 bases between the two germline ends. Germline values: CDR1 GTSNPN, CDR2 SVGIG (reference sequence). CDR3 protein: CAWSVEQGGFMTF. Here the CDR3 DNA reads TGTGCCTGGAGTGTAGAACAGGGCGGATTCATGACCTTC. Using reference TRBV30 and TRBJ1-2 for the parts outside the CDR3, the full variable domain is SQTIHQWPATLVQPVGSPLSLECTVEGTSNPNLYWYRQAAGRGLQLLFYSVGIGQISSEVPQNLSASRPQDRQFILSSKKLLLSDSGFYLCAWSVEQGGFMTFGSGTRLTVV.

V usage is TRBV27 and J usage is TRBJ2-7; D perhaps matches TRBD2 (5 bases). CDR3 size: 14 residues. Per the germline V gene, CDR1 is MNHEY and CDR2 is SMNVEV (reference sequence). The V end was cut by 4 bases, the J end by 3 bases, with 13 bases between. CDR3 region: CASSSNTRLYEQYF. In nucleotides, the CDR3 is TGTGCCAGCAGTTCCAACACTAGGCTCTACGAGCAGTACTTC.

The genes are TRBV2 and TRBJ2-5; possibly TRBD1 for D (5 bases). This CDR3 has 12 amino acids. V lost 5 bases and J 2 bases, leaving 6 bases between the germline ends. Germline CDR1 reads SNHLY; CDR2 reads FYNNEI. The CDR3 here is CASSRQQETQYF. Written as DNA, the CDR3 is TGTGCCAGCAGTCGACAGCAAGAGACCCAGTACTTC.

This clone has just one count. The chain uses TRBV5-1 and TRBJ2-3; D uncertain. V lost 2 bases to trimming and J lost 1 base, with 8 bases between them. Germline CDR1 reads SGHRS; CDR2 reads YFSETQ. The CDR3 contains 14 residues. The CDR3 loop reads CASSFGLGTDTQYF. As DNA, the CDR3 is TGCGCCAGCAGCTTCGGTCTCGGCACAGATACGCAGTATTTT.

CDR3: CASSLTGTGKGYTF. The CDR3 DNA sequence: TGCGCCAGCAGCTTGACCGGGACAGGGAAAGGCTACACCTTC. The V gene is TRBV5-1, the J gene TRBJ1-2; 9 bases match TRBD1. The germline V gene has CDR1 SGHRS and CDR2 YFSETQ. This CDR3 region has 14 residues. Losses at the gene ends were 1 base for V and 8 bases for J; bases not matched to a gene: 6.

The chain employs TRBV5-1 and TRBJ2-2, with D maybe TRBD2 (6 bases). The CDR3 totals 17 residues. CDR1 and CDR2 (germline): SGHRS, YFSETQ. V dropped 4 bases and J dropped 3 bases, with 19 bases sitting between them. Here the CDR3 DNA reads TGCGCCAGCAGCCGAACCACGGGGACTGTGTACACCGGGGAGCTGTTTTTT. The encoded protein is CASSRTTGTVYTGELFF.

The rearrangement joins TRBV11-3 to TRBJ2-3; TRBD2 agrees at 9 bases. CDR1 is SGHNT and CDR2 is YENEEA in the germline V gene. This CDR3 comprises 15 residues. With V trimmed by 3 bases and J by 4 bases, 5 bases remained unmatched. The CDR3 sequence: CASSLSSGRPDTQYF. CDR3 nucleotide sequence: TGTGCCAGCAGCTTGAGTAGCGGGAGACCAGATACGCAGTATTTT.

In its sample, this clone was seen once. The V and J genes are TRBV29-1 and TRBJ2-2; 8 nucleotides match TRBD1. The CDR3 has 15 residues. Germline loops: CDR1 SQVTM, CDR2 ANQGSEA. V gave up 3 bases and J gave up 4 bases; unmatched junction bases: 7. The CDR3 coding sequence is TGCAGCGTTGAGACAGGGGCCCCGGGCACCGGGGAGCTGTTTTTT. It encodes CSVETGAPGTGELFF.

This clone is a singleton in its sample. The rearrangement uses TRBV10-3 and TRBJ1-1, with D maybe TRBD1 (6 bases). The CDR3 is made up of 13 amino acids. Germline V gene lookup returns CDR1 ENHRY and CDR2 SYGVKD. Trimming took off 10 bases at V and 2 bases at J, with 14 bases between the two ends. CDR3 residues: CASQDSGNTEAFF. The CDR3 DNA sequence: TGTGCCAGCCAGGACAGCGGAAACACTGAAGCTTTCTTT.

This chain uses TRBV10-3 with TRBJ2-7; 13 bases fit TRBD2. Germline CDR1 ENHRY, CDR2 SYGVKD. The CDR3 is made up of 15 amino acids. V lost 6 bases to trimming and J lost 3 bases; unmatched junction nucleotides: 5. The CDR3, as DNA: TGTGCCATCAGGCCGGGACTAGCGGGAAACTACGAGCAGTACTTC. It specifies CAIRPGLAGNYEQYF.

The chain carries TRBV7-8 and TRBJ1-2, with D uncertain. V lost 8 bases to trimming and J lost 1 base, with 5 bases between them. The CDR3 runs 11 residues. CDR1 is SGHVS and CDR2 is FQNEAQ in the germline V gene. This chain's CDR3 is CASGDNYGYTF. The CDR3 DNA reads TGTGCCAGCGGAGATAACTATGGCTACACCTTC.

The chain has TRBV5-1 and TRBJ2-7; no clear D gene. CDR1 and CDR2 from the germline V gene are SGHRS and YFSETQ. The CDR3 is 13 amino acids. V lost 0 bases and J 1 base, leaving 5 bases between the germline ends. The DNA for the CDR3 is TGCGCCAGCAGCTTGGGTAATTCCTACGAGCAGTACTTC. As protein: CASSLGNSYEQYF.

This clone showed up just a few times. The chain is built from TRBV6-6 and TRBJ2-2, with 11 bases aligning to TRBD2. Germline CDR1 and CDR2: MNHNY and SVGAGI (reference sequence). After removal of 7 bases from V and 13 bases from J, the junction contained 14 bases not matched to a gene. This CDR3 is built from 15 residues. CDR3 coding DNA: TGTGCCAGCAACCCCACTAGCGGGAGCTGGGTCGGGCTGTTTTTT. It codes for CASNPTSGSWVGLFF.

The V call is TRBV5-1, the J call TRBJ2-1; TRBD2 aligns across 9 bases. This CDR3 region has 18 residues. Looked up from germline, CDR1 is SGHRS and CDR2 is YFSETQ. V shed 0 bases and J 5 bases; nucleotides not matched to a gene: 12. CDR3 nucleotide sequence: TGCGCCAGCAGCTTGGCCATTCCGATTAGCGGGAGCCACAATGAGCAGTTCTTC. It is translated as CASSLAIPISGSHNEQFF.

The chain recombines TRBV6-4 with TRBJ1-6, with D maybe TRBD1 (6 bases). Looked up from germline, CDR1 is MRHNA and CDR2 is SNTAGT. CDR3 length equals 13 residues. V was pared by 4 bases and J by 10 bases, with 11 bases between. The CDR3 sequence is CASSAGRGSPLHF. Written as DNA, the CDR3 is TGTGCCAGCAGTGCGGGCAGGGGCTCACCCCTCCACTTT.

This chain joins TRBV6-5 and TRBJ1-1; D gene uncertain. Germline assignment: CDR1 MNHEY and CDR2 SVGAGI. This CDR3 has 11 residues. Trimming left V 2 bases short and J 9 bases short, with 7 bases between. The CDR3 nucleotides are TGTGCCAGCAGTTACCTTGAGAAAGCTTTCTTT. It yields the protein CASSYLEKAFF.

The chain recombines TRBV4-2 with TRBJ2-3; 7 nucleotides agree with TRBD2. Germline CDR1 is LGHNA and CDR2 is YNFKEQ. This CDR3 spans 16 amino acids. The V gene end was trimmed by 1 base and the J gene end by 6 bases; junction bases not matched to a gene: 10. CDR3: CASSQVIGGGLDTQYF. CDR3 nucleotide sequence: TGTGCCAGCAGCCAAGTCATCGGCGGGGGTCTCGATACGCAGTATTTT.